Following are 28 T cell receptor beta chains from one sample sequenced in a study of blood T cells in healthy people across ages (dated by TCRdb to the mid-2010s). To prepare the library, 5' RACE was applied. Sequencing took place on an Illumina HiSeq 2500. A second PCR of roughly 6 to 11 cycles was run with a J-beta primer mix and a sample-barcoded 5' primer. TCRdb applied fastp at Q25 and MiXCR to the public reads, then kept only in-frame beta chains. When rows share a CDR3 protein, they turn into one entry using the most common DNA and genes. The sample yields about 640,000 distinct CDR3 sequences; around three fifths were counted once. Jointly, the top ten make up over 30% of the sample. Sequencing was done on a sample of blood. These receptors came from a man aged 60-69 years in good health.

The genes are TRBV12-3 or TRBV12-4 and TRBJ2-7; D gene uncertain. The CDR3 has 14 amino acids. V was pared by 2 bases and J by 2 bases, with 10 bases between. The chain's CDR3 is CASSLSGRPYEQYF. CDR3 in DNA: TGTGCCAGCAGTTTATCCGGCAGACCCTACGAGCAGTACTTC.

This rearrangement joins TRBV15 to TRBJ1-3, with D possibly TRBD1 on 6 matching bases. Trimming cost V 0 bases and J 4 bases, with 13 bases left between them. CDR1 is LNHNV, CDR2 YYDKDF, per germline (reference sequence). The CDR3 length is 16 residues. DNA for the CDR3: TGTGCCACCAGCAGAGATCCAGGGGCGAGCGGAAACACCATATATTTT. Translating gives CATSRDPGASGNTIYF.

To note about this clonotype: One end of the junction is discordant with germline, which a read error may explain. The chain employs TRBV5-1 and TRBJ2-3; 7 bases line up with TRBD1. The germline V gene has CDR1 SGHRS and CDR2 YFSETQ. This CDR3 has 14 amino acids. CDR3 sequence reads: CANSSGQETDTQYF. CDR3 nucleotide sequence: TGCGCCAACAGCTCCGGACAGGAAACAGATACGCAGTATTTT.

This clonotype was seen once. The chain combines TRBV15 with TRBJ2-5; D may correspond to TRBD1 or TRBD2 (6 bases each). There are 16 residues in the CDR3. The germline gives CDR1 LNHNV, CDR2 YYDKDF (reference sequence). The V gene lost 1 base and the J gene lost 1 base, with 13 bases spanning the gap. The DNA of the CDR3 is TGTGCCACCAGCAGAGTCCGGGGGCAGGGCCAAGAGACCCAGTACTTC. Translation gives CATSRVRGQGQETQYF.

The chain couples TRBV12-3 or TRBV12-4 to TRBJ2-2; unclear D gene. V was shortened by 7 bases and J by 7 bases, with 10 bases between the two germline ends. The CDR3 has 12 amino acids. Here the CDR3 reads CASKFSVGELFF. The CDR3 nucleotides are TGTGCCAGCAAGTTTTCAGTCGGGGAGCTGTTTTTT.

V usage is TRBV5-6 and J usage is TRBJ1-4, with TRBD1 identical over 9 bases. From germline, CDR1 is SGHDT and CDR2 YYEEEE. The CDR3 length is 14 residues. Trimming cost V 4 bases and J 6 bases; bases outside gene matches: 4. The CDR3 reads CASSRGTGHEKLFF. CDR3 DNA: TGTGCCAGCAGCCGAGGGACAGGGCATGAAAAACTGTTTTTT.

In this sample, this clonotype turned up a few times. The CDR3 region is CASSQENRDRRRLFF. The CDR3, as DNA: TGCGCCAGCAGCCAAGAGAACCGGGACAGACGGAGACTGTTTTTT. The chain links TRBV4-1 to TRBJ1-4; 7 nucleotides agree with TRBD1. The CDR3 has 15 amino acids. J was trimmed by 13 bases and V by 0 bases; bases with no gene match: 11. Germline assignment: CDR1 MGHRA and CDR2 YSYEKL.

V usage is TRBV20-1 and J usage is TRBJ2-1; TRBD2 matches at 13 bases. The germline V gene has CDR1 DFQATT and CDR2 SNEGSKA (reference sequence). The CDR3 is 17 amino acids. V trimming: 3 bases; J trimming: 2 bases; junction bases outside the gene matches: 7. The CDR3 protein is CSARETSGGRAYNEQFF. In DNA form, the CDR3 reads TGCAGTGCTAGGGAGACTAGCGGGGGGCGAGCCTACAATGAGCAGTTCTTC.

The chain has TRBV7-9 and TRBJ1-1, with D tentatively TRBD1 (5 bases). This CDR3 is 13 amino acids long. The germline V gene encodes CDR1 SEHNR and CDR2 FQNEAQ (reference sequence). Trimming shortened V by 3 bases and J by 3 bases, and 8 bases separated the two germline ends. The CDR3 sequence is CASSLDKDTEAFF. The CDR3 DNA sequence: TGTGCCAGCAGCTTGGACAAGGACACTGAAGCTTTCTTT.

This clonotype was seen more than once but under ten times. This chain links TRBV6-4 with TRBJ2-7; tentative D call: TRBD1 (5 bases). Deletions cut 5 bases from V and 7 bases from J, with 15 bases between. The CDR3 length is 13 residues. Germline V gene sequence: CDR1 MRHNA, CDR2 SNTAGT. CDR3 protein: CASSRTLSGEQYF. The DNA of the CDR3 is TGTGCCAGCAGTCGTACCCTCTCAGGGGAGCAGTACTTC.

V is TRBV23-1 and J is TRBJ2-5; 9 nucleotides line up with TRBD1. TRBV23-1 is identified as an open reading frame with a role that is uncertain. V lost 0 bases, J lost 1 base, and 15 bases stayed unmatched. This CDR3 has 20 amino acids. The CDR3 is CASSQSHGTGRCNVQETQYF. CDR3 DNA sequence: TGCGCCAGCAGTCAATCGCACGGGACAGGGCGGTGCAACGTCCAAGAGACCCAGTACTTC.

The chain is built from TRBV11-2 and TRBJ2-1; 12 nucleotides line up with TRBD2. V was clipped by 4 bases and J by 10 bases; unmatched bases: 8. CDR3 length: 15 amino acids. Germline V gene data show CDR1 as SGHAT and CDR2 as FQNNGV. The CDR3 sequence: CASSWTSGEGGEQFF. The CDR3 nucleotides are TGTGCCAGCAGCTGGACTAGCGGGGAGGGGGGGGAGCAGTTCTTC.

This sequence joins TRBV4-1 and TRBJ1-5; 8 positions match TRBD1. The CDR3 is 15 residues long. J gave up 7 bases and V 1 base, and 6 bases lay outside the gene matches. Germline loops: CDR1 MGHRA, CDR2 YSYEKL. Written as DNA, the CDR3 is TGCGCCAGCAGCCAAGGGCAGGGGGCCGTCCAGCCCCAGCATTTT. This gives the protein CASSQGQGAVQPQHF.

This clonotype came up many times. The chain links TRBV5-6 to TRBJ2-5; 7 nucleotides agree with TRBD2. The CDR3 spans 15 residues. V lost 1 base and J lost 0; bases outside the gene matches: 3. Germline CDR1 SGHDT, CDR2 YYEEEE. CDR3 amino acids: CASSLRRGNQETQYF. The DNA of the CDR3 is TGTGCCAGCAGCTTGAGGCGGGGGAACCAAGAGACCCAGTACTTC.

This clonotype occurred a few times. The genes are TRBV3-1 and TRBJ2-5, with D possibly called TRBD1 or TRBD2 (5 bases each). Germline V CDR1 and CDR2: LGHDT, YNNKEL (reference sequence). Trimming cost V 1 base and J 7 bases, with 10 bases left between them. The CDR3 runs 13 residues. In DNA, the CDR3 is TGTGCCAGCAGCCAAGGAGGGGTTGGGACCCAGTACTTC. Protein: CASSQGGVGTQYF.

The rearrangement uses TRBV10-3 and TRBJ2-5; 9 nucleotides match TRBD1. Germline loops: CDR1 ENHRY, CDR2 SYGVKD. Unmatched junction bases numbered 6, after V lost 11 bases and J lost 5 bases. The CDR3 totals 12 residues. The CDR3 region is CAAGTGMETQYF. The CDR3 region has the DNA TGTGCCGCAGGGACAGGGATGGAGACCCAGTACTTC.

The chain employs TRBV29-1 and TRBJ1-2; D may be TRBD1 (6 bases). Looked up from germline, CDR1 is SQVTM and CDR2 is ANQGSEA. The ends were cut back, 0 bases at V and 12 bases at J, with 17 bases in the middle. The CDR3 length is 13 residues. CDR3 DNA: TGCAGCGTTGAAGAATCTAAAGGGGGAGACCACACCTTC. Protein: CSVEESKGGDHTF.

The gene calls are TRBV3-1 and TRBJ2-3, with D hard to call. Deletions cut 4 bases from V and 3 bases from J, with 14 bases between. The germline CDR1 and CDR2 sequences are LGHDT and YNNKEL (reference sequence). The CDR3 length is 15 residues. The CDR3 nucleotides are TGTGCCAGCAGCCCTCGCAGGACCCTTACAGATACGCAGTATTTT. Translation gives CASSPRRTLTDTQYF.

This clonotype was seen a few times. The gene calls are TRBV6-6 and TRBJ2-7; 8 positions agree with TRBD1. Unmatched junction bases numbered 8, after V lost 4 bases and J lost 3 bases. The germline V gene has CDR1 MNHNY and CDR2 SVGAGI (reference sequence). The CDR3 covers 15 residues. CDR3 residues: CASSFGPGTGYEQYF. The CDR3 DNA follows: TGTGCCAGCAGTTTCGGCCCCGGGACAGGCTACGAGCAGTACTTC.

The chain links TRBV11-3 to TRBJ2-1; possibly TRBD2 for D (6 bases). CDR1 SGHNT and CDR2 YENEEA come from the germline V gene. V was clipped by 8 bases and J by 3 bases, with 14 bases between them. This CDR3 contains 14 residues. CDR3 protein: CASAGGSGYNEQFF. In nucleotides, the CDR3 is TGTGCCAGCGCCGGGGGTAGCGGCTACAATGAGCAGTTCTTC.

The chain couples TRBV6-2 or TRBV6-3 to TRBJ2-4, with a possible D match to TRBD2 (6 bases). TRBJ2-7 explains the end of the DNA better; the J call may be wrong. The CDR3 totals 13 residues. The germline V gene encodes CDR1 MNHEY and CDR2 SVGEGT. CDR3: CASSGARLYEQYF. Written as DNA, the CDR3 is TGTGCCAGCTCGGGAGCCCGACTCTACGAGCAGTACTTC.

V gene TRBV20-1 combines with J gene TRBJ2-7, with 11 bases matching TRBD2. Germline V gene data show CDR1 as DFQATT and CDR2 as SNEGSKA (reference sequence). CDR3 length equals 14 residues. After removal of 5 bases from V and 0 bases from J, the junction contained 3 bases not matched to a gene. As DNA, the CDR3 is TGCAGTGCTCGACTAGCGGGATTCTCCTACGAGCAGTACTTC. This sequence encodes CSARLAGFSYEQYF.

V is TRBV14 and J is TRBJ2-7; D is unclear. The length of the CDR3 is 13 residues. V lost 0 bases and J lost 0, with 3 bases in between. Per germline, CDR1 SGHDN and CDR2 FVKESK. The CDR3 nucleotides read TGTGCCAGCAGCCAAGACTACTCCTACGAGCAGTACTTC. This codes for CASSQDYSYEQYF.

This clonotype was recorded many times. One junction end does not reproduce the germline sequence, and a read error may be involved. The J gene is TRBJ1-4, the V gene TRBV5-1; 7 bases line up with TRBD1. Looked up from germline, CDR1 is SGHRS and CDR2 is YFSETQ. The CDR3 spans 14 residues. CDR3 in DNA: TGTGCCAGCAGCCCGGGACAGTCGAATGAAAAACTGTTTTTT. Protein product: CASSPGQSNEKLFF.

In this sample, this clonotype turned up a few times. V and J are TRBV20-1 and TRBJ2-5; weak D call: TRBD2 (6 bases). The V and J ends lost 0 bases and 2 bases respectively, with 16 bases between them. Germline loops: CDR1 DFQATT, CDR2 SNEGSKA (reference sequence). The CDR3 loop spans 16 amino acids. CDR3 sequence: CSARDLAGRWQETQYF. DNA for the CDR3: TGCAGTGCTAGAGATTTGGCAGGGAGGTGGCAAGAGACCCAGTACTTC.

This clonotype was counted ten times or more. The rearrangement links TRBV7-2 to TRBJ2-5; D not certain. This CDR3 is 14 amino acids long. Germline CDR1 and CDR2: SGHTA and FQGNSA. V was cut by 0 bases and J by 5 bases, with 10 bases left in between. CDR3 sequence (DNA): TGTGCCAGCAGCTTAGCGTCCATGAGGGAGACCCAGTACTTC. The encoded protein is CASSLASMRETQYF.

The CDR3 DNA sequence: TGCAGCGTTCAGGAGACAAGAAATGAAAAACTGTTTTTT. Translated, it gives CSVQETRNEKLFF. The gene calls are TRBV29-1 and TRBJ1-4; no definite D call. Deletions cut 5 bases from V and 5 bases from J, with 12 bases between. Germline values: CDR1 SQVTM, CDR2 ANQGSEA. This CDR3 is 13 amino acids long.

The chain couples TRBV7-8 to TRBJ1-2; 7 bases align to TRBD1. J was trimmed by 8 bases and V by 1 base; bases with no gene match: 13. Germline V gene lookup returns CDR1 SGHVS and CDR2 FQNEAQ. CDR3 size: 16 residues. CDR3 in amino acids: CASSLVVGDRARGYTF. DNA for the CDR3: TGTGCCAGCAGCTTAGTGGTTGGTGACAGGGCTCGGGGCTACACCTTC.